This entry lists 14 T cell receptor beta chains sequenced from one sample in a study of blood T cell repertoires in COVID-19. Using immunoSEQ multiplex PCR, the repertoire was profiled, and TCRdb retains in-frame clones only, with some absent. This sample has 200,000 to 250,000 clones; approximately 90% occur once, and the top ten carry around 1.7%. Sequencing was performed on PBMCs or T cells enriched from blood (not recorded which). These receptors were collected from a man between 40 and 49 years old who had recovered from COVID-19.

The J gene is TRBJ1-4, the V gene TRBV30; D perhaps matches TRBD1 (6 bases). The CDR3 length is 16 residues. Germline V gene lookup returns CDR1 GTSNPN and CDR2 SVGIG (reference sequence). V was shortened by 0 bases and J by 7 bases, with 18 bases between the two germline ends. CDR3 bases: TGTGCCTGGAGTGTACGCAGGGGCCAATATACTGAAAAACTGTTTTTT. Encoded protein: CAWSVRRGQYTEKLFF. The full variable domain, its missing parts supplied by reference TRBV30 and TRBJ1-4, is SQTIHQWPATLVQPVGSPLSLECTVEGTSNPNLYWYRQAAGRGLQLLFYSVGIGQISSEVPQNLSASRPQDRQFILSSKKLLLSDSGFYLCAWSVRRGQYTEKLFFGSGTQLSVL.

This chain connects TRBV30 to TRBJ2-3; D gene ambiguous. CDR1 and CDR2 from the germline V gene are GTSNPN and SVGIG (reference sequence). Between the trimmed V and J ends, which lost 2 bases and 5 bases, there was a span of 11 bases. This CDR3 has 13 residues. CDR3 sequence reads: CAWSSRRGDTQYF. In nucleotides, the CDR3 is TGTGCCTGGAGTTCTCGAAGAGGAGATACGCAGTATTTT.

The chain joins TRBV7-9 to TRBJ2-3, with D uncertain. Trimming took off 1 base at V and 3 bases at J, with 8 bases between the two ends. The CDR3 is 14 residues long. Per germline, CDR1 SEHNR and CDR2 FQNEAQ (reference sequence). The CDR3 reads CASSLVLGTDTQYF. CDR3 sequence (DNA): TGTGCCAGCAGCTTAGTTCTAGGTACAGATACGCAGTATTTT.

This chain uses TRBV7-8 with TRBJ2-2; 7 positions match TRBD1. The CDR3 sequence is 16 residues long. The J segment lost 3 bases and the V segment lost 4 bases, leaving 8 bases of the junction unmatched. Per the germline V gene, CDR1 is SGHVS and CDR2 is FQNEAQ. The CDR3 DNA reads as TGTGCCAGCAGCTCGCAACAGGGGAAGCACACCGGGGAGCTGTTTTTT. This translates into CASSSQQGKHTGELFF.

About this clone itself: The sample carries other DNA sequences with the same CDR3. The chain carries TRBV6-5 and TRBJ1-6; tentatively, D is TRBD1 (5 bases). The germline V and J ends were trimmed by 6 bases and 9 bases, with 9 bases remaining between them. CDR1 is MNHEY and CDR2 is SVGAGI in the germline V gene. The CDR3 has 12 residues. CDR3 loop: CASRSGVSPLHF. Written as DNA, the CDR3 is TGTGCCAGCAGATCGGGGGTTTCACCCCTCCACTTT.

This clone has only one observation. V is TRBV18 and J is TRBJ2-5, with a possible D match to TRBD2 (6 bases). Looked up from germline, CDR1 is KGHSH and CDR2 is LQKENI. There are 18 residues in the CDR3. Trimming removed 4 bases from V and 5 bases from J, with 26 bases in between. Here the CDR3 DNA reads TGTGCCAGCTCACTCGGTTCGGCTCGCGGGAACCTTGGCGAGACCCAGTACTTC. This translates into CASSLGSARGNLGETQYF.

This chain connects TRBV10-3 to TRBJ2-1; 7 bases agree with TRBD2. J gave up 4 bases and V 10 bases, and 16 bases lay outside the gene matches. This CDR3 is 16 amino acids long. Germline V CDR1 and CDR2: ENHRY, SYGVKD. CDR3 region: CATTGLRSEGYNEQFF. In nucleotides, the CDR3 is TGTGCCACCACGGGACTACGATCCGAGGGGTACAATGAGCAGTTCTTC.

This chain links TRBV24-1 with TRBJ2-1, with TRBD1 identical over 8 bases. V lost 1 base to trimming and J lost 6 bases; unmatched junction nucleotides: 1. The CDR3 runs 14 residues. Germline values: CDR1 KGHDR, CDR2 SFDVKD. This CDR3 is CATSDFTGGNEQFF. The DNA for the CDR3 is TGTGCCACCAGTGATTTTACAGGGGGCAATGAGCAGTTCTTC.

The chain combines TRBV10-3 with TRBJ2-3; D might be TRBD2 (5 bases). Trimming took off 0 bases at V and 3 bases at J, with 10 bases between the two ends. The germline CDR1 and CDR2 sequences are ENHRY and SYGVKD. This CDR3 has 15 amino acids. Written as DNA, the CDR3 is TGTGCCATCAGTGAGTCGAGGGATGGGACAGATACGCAGTATTTT. This gives the protein CAISESRDGTDTQYF.

The chain has TRBV9 and TRBJ2-1; a weak D match, TRBD1 (6 bases). V lost 4 bases, J lost 1 base, and 12 bases lay in between. The V gene's germline CDR1 is SGDLS and CDR2 YYNGEE. The CDR3 covers 15 residues. The CDR3 bases are TGTGCCAGCAGCACTCCCGGGACATCCTACAATGAGCAGTTCTTC. It translates to CASSTPGTSYNEQFF.

This sequence joins TRBV10-3 and TRBJ2-7, with TRBD1 as a possible D gene (5 bases). The germline CDR1 and CDR2 sequences are ENHRY and SYGVKD. The CDR3 totals 15 residues. V lost 0 bases to trimming and J lost 4 bases, with 13 bases between them. The CDR3 region is CAISESPTGQYEQYF. In nucleotides, the CDR3 is TGTGCCATCAGTGAGTCACCCACAGGCCAGTACGAGCAGTACTTC.

The chain has TRBV5-6 and TRBJ1-4; no reliable D call. Germline loops: CDR1 SGHDT, CDR2 YYEEEE. The CDR3 has 17 amino acids. Trimming left V 2 bases short and J 8 bases short, with 22 bases between. CDR3 amino acids: CASSFGGLAQNGEKLFF. The CDR3 DNA reads as TGTGCCAGCAGCTTCGGCGGCCTGGCCCAGAATGGGGAAAAACTGTTTTTT. Looking up the rest from reference TRBV5-6 and TRBJ1-4 gives the full variable domain: DAGVTQSPTHLIKTRGQQVTLRCSPKSGHDTVSWYQQALGQGPQFIFQYYEEEERQRGNFPDRFSGHQFPNYSSELNVNALLLGDSALYLCASSFGGLAQNGEKLFFGSGTQLSVL.

This clone has just one count. The chain employs TRBV28 and TRBJ2-5, with D perhaps TRBD1 (5 bases). Germline values: CDR1 MDHEN, CDR2 SYDVKM. With 3 bases removed from V and 3 bases from J, the gap between germline ends came to 11 bases. The CDR3 runs to 14 residues. CDR3 sequence reads: CASSFYRQKETQYF. Here the CDR3 DNA reads TGTGCCAGCAGTTTCTACAGACAGAAAGAGACCCAGTACTTC.

The CDR3 spells CASSLVDPTYEQYF. In DNA form, the CDR3 reads TGTGCCAGCAGCTTAGTTGATCCTACCTACGAGCAGTACTTC. This chain uses TRBV7-2 with TRBJ2-7, with unresolved D. CDR3 length: 14 amino acids. Per the germline V gene, CDR1 is SGHTA and CDR2 is FQGNSA. V lost 1 base and J 2 bases, leaving 9 bases between the germline ends.